The clone carrying this T cell receptor beta chain was observed a few times. As yet, its antigen is unknown. A much bigger clone sits one base away, suggesting this may be a read error. The CDR3 has 17 amino acids. V gave up 1 base and J gave up 7 bases; unmatched junction bases: 8. The germline gives CDR1 SNHLY, CDR2 FYNNEI. The data originate from a study of breast tumors, draining lymph nodes, adjacent tissues. Study results and caveats: Findings are consistent with lymph node origin and intratumoral expansion of most tumor T cells. The lymph node origin of tumor T cells was framed as consistent with a hypothesis, not demonstrated. Luminal-like breast cancer showed significantly greater tumor-nontumor repertoire similarity than basal-like breast cancer did. Compared with lymph nodes, tumors were less diverse; compared with nontumor tissue, more.

TCRdb re-analysed the multiplex PCR reads in MiXCR, keeping a single row per CDR3 protein. This sample carries some 230,000 distinct CDR3 sequences, 30% to 35% of them seen once, and the ten largest clones take over 3.5%. Samples came from axillary lymph nodes draining the breast cancer. Sample: axillary lymph node tissue. The clonotype comes from a female donor with breast cancer. Some clones in this sample may be carry-over from other donors' samples. This chain joins TRBV2 and TRBJ2-2; 11 positions match TRBD2. The CDR3 DNA follows: TGTGCCAGCAGTGAAGTAGATATAGCGGGAGGGGTCGGGGAGCTGTTTTTT. It translates to CASSEVDIAGGVGELFF.